This TCR beta chain was sequenced during a study of cytomegalovirus exposure and HLA in healthy donors. Study results and limitations: According to a later analysis, TCR clusters from the first cohort tended to co-occur in the 100 to 150 validation repertoires. According to the study, 180 or so TCR beta chains were cytomegalovirus-associated.

CDR3 length: 11 residues. The germline V and J ends were trimmed by 6 bases and 3 bases, with 5 bases remaining between them. Germline V CDR1 and CDR2: SGHTA, FQGNSA. A remark on this clone: Antigen specificity is unknown.

The study drew the donors from its approximately 120-subject validation cohort, separate from the approximately 700-subject first cohort. Assay used: immunoSEQ multiplex PCR; TCRdb lists only in-frame clones, some missing. The profile covers about 120,000 clones, with approximately 85% appearing a single time and 4.9% taken by the ten largest. The rearrangement joins TRBV7-2 to TRBJ2-5, with D unclear. The sequence derives from a young man in good health and CMV-seronegative. The material sequenced was PBMCs. CDR3: CASSREETQYF. DNA of the CDR3: TGTGCCAGCAGTCGGGAAGAGACCCAGTACTTC.